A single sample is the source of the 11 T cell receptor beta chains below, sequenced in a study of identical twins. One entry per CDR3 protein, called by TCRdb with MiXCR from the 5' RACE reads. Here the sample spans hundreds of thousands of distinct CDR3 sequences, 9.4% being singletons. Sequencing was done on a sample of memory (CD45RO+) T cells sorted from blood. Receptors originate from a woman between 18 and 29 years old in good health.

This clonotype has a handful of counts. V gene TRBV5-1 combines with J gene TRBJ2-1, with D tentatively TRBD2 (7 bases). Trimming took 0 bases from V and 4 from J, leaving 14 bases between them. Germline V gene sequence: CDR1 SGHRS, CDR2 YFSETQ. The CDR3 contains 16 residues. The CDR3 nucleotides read TGCGCCAGCAGCTTGGTTACGGGGGGACAATACAATGAGCAGTTCTTC. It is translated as CASSLVTGGQYNEQFF.

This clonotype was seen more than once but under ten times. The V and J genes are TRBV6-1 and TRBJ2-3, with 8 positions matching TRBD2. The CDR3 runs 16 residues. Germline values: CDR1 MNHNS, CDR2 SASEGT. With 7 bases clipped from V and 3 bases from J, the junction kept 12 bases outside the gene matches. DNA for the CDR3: TGTGCCAGCACCCAAGGGGCCGGACTAGCAACAGATACGCAGTATTTT. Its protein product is CASTQGAGLATDTQYF.

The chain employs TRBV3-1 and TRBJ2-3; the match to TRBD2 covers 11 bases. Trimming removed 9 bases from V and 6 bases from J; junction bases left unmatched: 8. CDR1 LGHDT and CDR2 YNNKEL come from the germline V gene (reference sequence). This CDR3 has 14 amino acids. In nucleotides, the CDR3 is TGTGCCAGTTCTGCTAGCGGGAGGAGGGATACGCAGTATTTT. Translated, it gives CASSASGRRDTQYF.

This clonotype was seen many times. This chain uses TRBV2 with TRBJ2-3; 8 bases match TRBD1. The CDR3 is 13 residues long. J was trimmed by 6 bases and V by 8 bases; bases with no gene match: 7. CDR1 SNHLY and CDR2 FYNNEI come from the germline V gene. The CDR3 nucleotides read TGTGCCAGCGGTGGCAGGGGGCGGGATACGCAGTATTTT. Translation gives CASGGRGRDTQYF.

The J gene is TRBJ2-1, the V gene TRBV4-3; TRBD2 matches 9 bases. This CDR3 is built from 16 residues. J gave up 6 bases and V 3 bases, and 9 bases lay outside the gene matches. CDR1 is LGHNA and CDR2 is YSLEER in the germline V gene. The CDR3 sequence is CASSQGWLAGTNEQFF. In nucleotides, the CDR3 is TGCGCCAGCAGCCAGGGTTGGCTAGCGGGAACCAATGAGCAGTTCTTC.

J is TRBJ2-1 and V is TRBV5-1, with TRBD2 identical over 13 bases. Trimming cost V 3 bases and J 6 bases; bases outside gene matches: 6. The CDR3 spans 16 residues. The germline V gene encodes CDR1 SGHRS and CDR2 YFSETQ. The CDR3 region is CASSSYGLAGANEQFF. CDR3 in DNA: TGCGCCAGCAGCTCATACGGACTAGCGGGAGCCAATGAGCAGTTCTTC.

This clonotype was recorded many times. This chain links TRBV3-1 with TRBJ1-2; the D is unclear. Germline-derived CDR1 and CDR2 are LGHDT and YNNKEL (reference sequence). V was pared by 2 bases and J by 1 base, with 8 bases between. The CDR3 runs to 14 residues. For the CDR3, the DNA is TGTGCCAGCAGCCAATATGGCGGTAACTATGGCTACACCTTC. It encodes CASSQYGGNYGYTF. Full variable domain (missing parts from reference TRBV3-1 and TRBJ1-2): DTAVSQTPKYLVTQMGNDKSIKCEQNLGHDTMYWYKQDSKKFLKIMFSYNNKELIINETVPNRFSPKSPDKAHLNLHINSLELGDSAVYFCASSQYGGNYGYTFGSGTRLTVV.

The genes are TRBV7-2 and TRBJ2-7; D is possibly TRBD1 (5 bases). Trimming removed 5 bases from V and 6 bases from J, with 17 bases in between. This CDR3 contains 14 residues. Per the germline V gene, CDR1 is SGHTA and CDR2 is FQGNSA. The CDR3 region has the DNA TGTGCCAGCAGCCCCTCAGGGTATCAGGGCGAGCAGTACTTC. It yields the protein CASSPSGYQGEQYF. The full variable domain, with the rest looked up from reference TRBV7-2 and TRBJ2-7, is GAGVSQSPSNKVTEKGKDVELRCDPISGHTALYWYRQSLGQGLEFLIYFQGNSAPDKSGLPSDRFSAERTGGSVSTLTIQRTQQEDSAVYLCASSPSGYQGEQYFGPGTRLTVT.

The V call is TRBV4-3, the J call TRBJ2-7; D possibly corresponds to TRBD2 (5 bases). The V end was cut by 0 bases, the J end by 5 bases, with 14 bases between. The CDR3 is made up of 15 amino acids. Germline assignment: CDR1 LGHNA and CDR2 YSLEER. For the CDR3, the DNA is TGCGCCAGCAGCCAAGAGAGGGTCCCGACCCACGAGCAGTACTTC. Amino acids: CASSQERVPTHEQYF.

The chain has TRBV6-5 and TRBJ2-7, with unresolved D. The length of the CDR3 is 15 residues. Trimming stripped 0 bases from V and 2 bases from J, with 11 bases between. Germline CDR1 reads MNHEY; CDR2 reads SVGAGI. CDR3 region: CASSYSALLPYEQYF. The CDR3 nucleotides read TGTGCCAGCAGTTACTCCGCTCTACTCCCCTACGAGCAGTACTTC.

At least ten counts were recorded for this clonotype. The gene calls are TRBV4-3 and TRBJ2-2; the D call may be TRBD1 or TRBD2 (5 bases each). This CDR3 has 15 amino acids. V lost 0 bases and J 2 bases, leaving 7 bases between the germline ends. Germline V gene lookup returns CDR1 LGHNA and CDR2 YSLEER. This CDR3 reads CASSQDGGNTGELFF. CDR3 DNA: TGCGCCAGCAGCCAAGATGGGGGAAACACCGGGGAGCTGTTTTTT.